These 11 T cell receptor gamma chains share one sample of origin, sequenced in a study of Vδ1+ human thymocytes. Study conclusions and caveats: Thymic TRG and TRD repertoires appeared highly polyclonal.

RNA was extracted from the cells and then reverse transcribed. The CDR3 regions were amplified by multiplex PCR from V-gene primers to a constant-region primer. TCRdb made new clone calls on the multiplex PCR reads using CATT. The sample lists tens of thousands of gamma-chain clones, roughly a fifth occurring once. No cognate antigen is known for these TCRs. The sequenced sample was Vdelta1+ gamma-delta thymocytes from the thymus. The subset denotes: FACS-sorted CD3+ TCRalphabeta- TCRVdelta1+ TCRVdelta2- thymocytes. The receptor source for this set is a girl less than two years old who had congenital heart surgery.

In this sample, this clone turned up a few times. V gene TRGV9 combines with J gene TRGJ1 or TRGJ2. The junction had 6 bases not matched to a gene; V was cut back by 2 bases and J by 11 bases. Germline V CDR1 and CDR2: GITISATS, ISYDGTV (reference sequence). This CDR3 spans 11 amino acids. The CDR3 region has the DNA TGTGCCTTGTGGGAGGGATACGAGAAACTCTTT. It is translated as CALWEGYEKLF.

The chain carries TRGV8 and TRGJ1 or TRGJ2. V dropped 6 bases and J dropped 9; count of bases not matched to a gene: 5. Germline V gene sequence: CDR1 VENAVY, CDR2 YDSYNSRV. There are 10 residues in the CDR3. The chain's CDR3 is CATWHFKKLF. The CDR3 bases are TGTGCCACCTGGCACTTTAAGAAACTCTTT.

This clone showed up just a few times. The sample carries other DNA sequences with the same CDR3. The chain couples TRGV3 to TRGJP2. V shed 0 bases and J 5 bases; nucleotides not matched to a gene: 3. The CDR3 is 14 residues long. In germline, CDR1 is VTNTFY, CDR2 YDVSTARD (reference sequence). CDR3 residues: CATWDRRSDWIKTF. The CDR3 nucleotides read TGTGCCACCTGGGACAGGCGGAGTGATTGGATCAAGACGTTT.

For this clone: A much more abundant neighbour one base away suggests this may be a read error. V and J are TRGV4 and TRGJP2. The CDR3 covers 15 residues. V dropped 4 bases and J dropped 4; count of bases not matched to a gene: 9. The V gene's germline CDR1 is EGSTGY and CDR2 YDSYTSSV. The CDR3, as DNA: TGTGCCACCTGGGACGGGCTTGATAGTGATTGGATCAAGACGTTT. It is translated as CATWDGLDSDWIKTF.

V is TRGV9 and J is TRGJP2. V lost 6 bases and J lost 2; bases outside the gene matches: 3. This CDR3 has 13 amino acids. Germline lookup yields CDR1 GITISATS and CDR2 ISYDGTV (reference sequence). CDR3 amino acids: CALWTSSDWIKTF. The CDR3 DNA reads TGTGCCTTGTGGACGAGTAGTGATTGGATCAAGACGTTT.

The genes are TRGV9 and TRGJ1 or TRGJ2. The CDR3 contains 11 residues. Per germline, CDR1 GITISATS and CDR2 ISYDGTV (reference sequence). Trimming removed 6 bases from V and 10 bases from J; junction bases left unmatched: 9. The CDR3 sequence: CALWTAGKKLF. CDR3 sequence (DNA): TGTGCCTTGTGGACGGCTGGAAAGAAACTCTTT.

This clone occurred a few times. Other DNA sequences within the sample encode an identical CDR3. V is TRGV4 and J is TRGJ1 or TRGJ2. The germline CDR1 and CDR2 sequences are EGSTGY and YDSYTSSV. V was pared by 4 bases and J by 7 bases, with 10 bases of the junction left unmatched. The CDR3 runs to 13 residues. The CDR3 sequence is CATWDGVGYKKLF. DNA for the CDR3: TGTGCCACCTGGGACGGGGTGGGATATAAGAAACTCTTT.

This clone has more than one count but fewer than ten. The chain carries TRGV9 and TRGJ1 or TRGJ2. The ends lost 2 bases at V and 3 bases at J; junction bases unmatched: 7. Germline CDR1 and CDR2: GITISATS and ISYDGTV (reference sequence). The CDR3 extends over 14 amino acids. The CDR3 DNA reads TGTGCCTTGTGGGAGGGGACCCTTTATTATAAGAAACTCTTT. This sequence encodes CALWEGTLYYKKLF.

The rearrangement links TRGV9 to TRGJ1 or TRGJ2. V lost 0 bases, J lost 2 bases, and 7 bases stayed unmatched. Germline V gene data show CDR1 as GITISATS and CDR2 as ISYDGTV (reference sequence). The CDR3 is made up of 15 amino acids. CDR3 residues: CALWEVHFDYYKKLF. The CDR3 DNA reads as TGTGCCTTGTGGGAGGTGCACTTTGATTATTATAAGAAACTCTTT.

V and J are TRGV9 and TRGJ1 or TRGJ2. From germline, CDR1 is GITISATS and CDR2 ISYDGTV (reference sequence). The CDR3 is 13 amino acids. Trimming took 0 bases from V and 11 from J; bases not matched to a gene: 10. CDR3 sequence (DNA): TGTGCCTTGTGGGAGGTGCAAATTGGTGAGAAACTCTTT. Translated, it gives CALWEVQIGEKLF.

V gene TRGV4 combines with J gene TRGJ1 or TRGJ2. V lost 9 bases to trimming and J lost 8 bases; unmatched junction nucleotides: 7. The germline CDR1 and CDR2 sequences are EGSTGY and YDSYTSSV. CDR3 size: 10 residues. The CDR3 loop reads CATRRHKKLF. Here the CDR3 DNA reads TGTGCCACCCGGCGCCATAAGAAACTCTTT.